This TCR beta chain stems from a study of blood T cell repertoires in COVID-19. Across the study: PBMCs, B-cell-depleted T cells, or T cells provided the cDNA or gDNA that made up the material.

Original data processing: The assay estimated nucleated cells by amplifying reference gene primers. Generated by immunoSEQ multiplex PCR, the TCRdb table keeps only in-frame clones and is missing some. Clone size and the V and J calls come from that table; the DNA yielded D and trimming. Seen here are 150,000 to 200,000 clones, 80% to 90% observed once, and the top ten hold approximately 9%. The germline gives CDR1 MNHEY, CDR2 SVGAGI. Losses at the gene ends were 0 bases for V and 8 bases for J; bases not matched to a gene: 7. The CDR3 is 16 amino acids. Assignments of participants to cohorts depended upon their own reported clinical history.

The chain uses TRBV6-5 and TRBJ1-4; 9 bases fit TRBD1. The sequencing sample was made of PBMCs or T cells enriched from blood (not recorded which). The sequence was collected from a woman between 18 and 29 years old who had recovered from COVID-19. CDR3 coding DNA: TGTGCCAGCAGTTACTCGAACAGGGGGCGCGGCGAAAAACTGTTTTTT. Its protein is CASSYSNRGRGEKLFF.